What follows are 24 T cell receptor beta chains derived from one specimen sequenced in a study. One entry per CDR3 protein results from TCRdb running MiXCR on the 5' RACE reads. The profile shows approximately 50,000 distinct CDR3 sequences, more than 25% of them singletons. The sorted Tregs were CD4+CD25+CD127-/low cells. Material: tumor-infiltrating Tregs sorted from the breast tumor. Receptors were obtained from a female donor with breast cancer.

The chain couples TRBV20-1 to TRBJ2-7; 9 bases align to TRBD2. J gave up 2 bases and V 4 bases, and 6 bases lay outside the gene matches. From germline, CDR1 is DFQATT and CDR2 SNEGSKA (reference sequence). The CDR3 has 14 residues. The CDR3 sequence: CSATSTSGAYEQYF. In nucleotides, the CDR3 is TGCAGTGCTACTTCGACTAGCGGTGCCTACGAGCAGTACTTC.

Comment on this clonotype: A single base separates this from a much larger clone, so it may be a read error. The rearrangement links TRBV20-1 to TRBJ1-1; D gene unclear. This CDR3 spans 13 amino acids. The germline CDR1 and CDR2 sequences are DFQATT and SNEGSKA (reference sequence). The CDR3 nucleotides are TGCAGTGCTAGAGAAACGTTGAACACTAAAGCTTTCTTT. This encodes CSARETLNTKAFF.

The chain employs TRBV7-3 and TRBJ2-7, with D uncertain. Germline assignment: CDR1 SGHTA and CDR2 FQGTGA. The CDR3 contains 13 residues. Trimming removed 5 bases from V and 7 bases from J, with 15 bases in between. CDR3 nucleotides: TGTGCCAGCAGCCCCGGGCCTCTCAGAGAGCAGTACTTC. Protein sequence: CASSPGPLREQYF.

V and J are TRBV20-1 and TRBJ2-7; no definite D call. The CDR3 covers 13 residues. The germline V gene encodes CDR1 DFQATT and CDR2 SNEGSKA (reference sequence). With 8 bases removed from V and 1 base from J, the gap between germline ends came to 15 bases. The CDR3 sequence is CSLRVFTSYEQYF. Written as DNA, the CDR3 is TGCAGTCTCCGTGTTTTTACGTCCTACGAGCAGTACTTC.

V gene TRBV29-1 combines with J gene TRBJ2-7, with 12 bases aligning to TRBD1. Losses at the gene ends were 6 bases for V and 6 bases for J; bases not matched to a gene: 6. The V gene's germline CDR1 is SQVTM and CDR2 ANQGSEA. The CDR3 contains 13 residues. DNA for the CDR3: TGCAGCGTAGCCGGGACAGGGGGCGGCGAGCAGTACTTC. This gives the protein CSVAGTGGGEQYF.

As DNA, the CDR3 is TGTGCCAGCGCGGGACAGGGCGGGGGGACCCAGTACTTC. It is translated as CASAGQGGGTQYF. The chain couples TRBV10-3 to TRBJ2-5; 9 nucleotides agree with TRBD1. The germline CDR1 and CDR2 sequences are ENHRY and SYGVKD. J gave up 7 bases and V 10 bases, and 10 bases lay outside the gene matches. CDR3 length: 13 amino acids.

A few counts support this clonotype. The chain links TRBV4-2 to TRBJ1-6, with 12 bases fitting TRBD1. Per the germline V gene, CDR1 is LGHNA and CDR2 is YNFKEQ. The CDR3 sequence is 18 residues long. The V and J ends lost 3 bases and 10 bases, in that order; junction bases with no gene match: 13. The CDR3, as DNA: TGTGCCAGCAGCCAGCTGGGACAGGGGGCATTCGGAGGATCACCCCTCCACTTT. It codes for CASSQLGQGAFGGSPLHF.

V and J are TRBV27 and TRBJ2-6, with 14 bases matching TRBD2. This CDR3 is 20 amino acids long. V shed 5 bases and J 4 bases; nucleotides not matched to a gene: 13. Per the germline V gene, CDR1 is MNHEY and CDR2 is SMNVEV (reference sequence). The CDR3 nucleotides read TGTGCCAGCAGTCCCATTGGGGGACTAGCGGGAGCGGAAGGGGCCAACGTCCTGACTTTC. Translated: CASSPIGGLAGAEGANVLTF.

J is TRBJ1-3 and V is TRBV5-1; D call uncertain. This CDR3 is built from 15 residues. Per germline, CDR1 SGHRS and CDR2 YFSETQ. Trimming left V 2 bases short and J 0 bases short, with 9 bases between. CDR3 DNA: TGCGCCAGCAGCTTATCGCGGGCCTCTGGAAACACCATATATTTT. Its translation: CASSLSRASGNTIYF.

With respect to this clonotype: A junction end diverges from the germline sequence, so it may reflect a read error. In DNA form, the CDR3 reads TGCGGTGCTAGGGACTCCGGGGGTGGATACGAGCAGTACTTC. Amino acids: CGARDSGGGYEQYF. V gene TRBV20-1 combines with J gene TRBJ2-7, with D perhaps matching TRBD2 (6 bases). Looked up from germline, CDR1 is DFQATT and CDR2 is SNEGSKA (reference sequence). The CDR3 runs 14 residues.

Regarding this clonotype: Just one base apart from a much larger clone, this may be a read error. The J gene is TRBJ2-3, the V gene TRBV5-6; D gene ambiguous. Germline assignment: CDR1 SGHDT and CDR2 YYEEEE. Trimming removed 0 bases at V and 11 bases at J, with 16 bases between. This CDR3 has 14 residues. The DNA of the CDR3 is TGTGCCAGCAGCTTGGCCGGTCCGACCCAGTTGCAGTATTTT. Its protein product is CASSLAGPTQLQYF.

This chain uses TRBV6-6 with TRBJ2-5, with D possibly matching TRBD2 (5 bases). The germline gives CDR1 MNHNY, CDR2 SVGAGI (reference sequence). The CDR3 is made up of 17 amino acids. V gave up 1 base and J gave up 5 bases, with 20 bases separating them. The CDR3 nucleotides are TGTGCCAGCAGTTACTTTCCTCTGGGAGCAAGCCCCGAGACCCAGTACTTC. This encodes CASSYFPLGASPETQYF.

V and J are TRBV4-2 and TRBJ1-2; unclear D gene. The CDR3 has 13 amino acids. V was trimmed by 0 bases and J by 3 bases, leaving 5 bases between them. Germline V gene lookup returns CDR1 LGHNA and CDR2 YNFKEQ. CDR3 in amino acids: CASSQDFDYGYTF. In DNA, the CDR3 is TGTGCCAGCAGCCAAGATTTCGACTATGGCTACACCTTC.

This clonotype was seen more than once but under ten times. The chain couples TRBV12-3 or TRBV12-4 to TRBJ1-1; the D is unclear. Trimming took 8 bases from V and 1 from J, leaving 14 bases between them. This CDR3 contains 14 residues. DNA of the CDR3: TGTGCCAGCGGCCGCCTCCCCGCGAACACTGAAGCTTTCTTT. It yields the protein CASGRLPANTEAFF.

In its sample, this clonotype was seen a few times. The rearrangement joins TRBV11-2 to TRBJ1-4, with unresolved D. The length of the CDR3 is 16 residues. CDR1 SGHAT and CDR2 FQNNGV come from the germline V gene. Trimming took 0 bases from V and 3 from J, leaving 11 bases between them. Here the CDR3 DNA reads TGTGCCAGCAGCTTAGACGGACTGCAGGCTAATGAAAAACTGTTTTTT. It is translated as CASSLDGLQANEKLFF.

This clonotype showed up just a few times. CDR3 in amino acids: CASSFRDYGTDTQYF. DNA of the CDR3: TGTGCCAGCAGTTTTCGGGACTACGGGACAGATACGCAGTATTTT. The chain links TRBV27 to TRBJ2-3; TRBD2 matches at 7 bases. There are 15 residues in the CDR3. The germline V gene encodes CDR1 MNHEY and CDR2 SMNVEV (reference sequence). The J segment lost 3 bases and the V segment lost 3 bases, leaving 6 bases of the junction unmatched.

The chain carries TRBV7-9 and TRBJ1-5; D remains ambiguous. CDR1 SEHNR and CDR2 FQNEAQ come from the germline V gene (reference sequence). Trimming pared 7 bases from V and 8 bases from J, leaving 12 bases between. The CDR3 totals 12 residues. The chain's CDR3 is CASTRLGEPQHF. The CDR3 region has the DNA TGTGCCAGCACCCGCCTCGGGGAGCCCCAGCATTTT. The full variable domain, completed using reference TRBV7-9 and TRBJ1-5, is DTGVSQNPRHKITKRGQNVTFRCDPISEHNRLYWYRQTLGQGPEFLTYFQNEAQLEKSRLLSDRFSAERPKGSFSTLEIQRTEQGDSAMYLCASTRLGEPQHFGDGTRLSIL.

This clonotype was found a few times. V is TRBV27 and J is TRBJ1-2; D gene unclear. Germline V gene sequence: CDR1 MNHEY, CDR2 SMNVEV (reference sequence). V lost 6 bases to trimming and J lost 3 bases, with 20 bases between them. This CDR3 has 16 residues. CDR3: CASSPRSPDFDYGYTF. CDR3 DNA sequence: TGTGCCAGCAGCCCCCGGTCGCCCGACTTTGACTATGGCTACACCTTC.

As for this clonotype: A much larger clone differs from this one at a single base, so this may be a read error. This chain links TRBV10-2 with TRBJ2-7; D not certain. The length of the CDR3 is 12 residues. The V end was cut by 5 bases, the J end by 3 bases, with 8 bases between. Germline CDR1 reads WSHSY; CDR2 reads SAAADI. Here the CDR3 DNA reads TGCGCCAGCAGTCGAACAAACTACGAGCAGTACTTC. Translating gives CASSRTNYEQYF.

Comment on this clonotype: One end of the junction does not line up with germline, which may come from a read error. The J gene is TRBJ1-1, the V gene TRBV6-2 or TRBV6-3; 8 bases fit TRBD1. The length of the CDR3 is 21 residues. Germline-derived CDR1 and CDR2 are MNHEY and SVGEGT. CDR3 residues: CTSSQERKTGGEPKANTEAFF. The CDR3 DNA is TGTACCAGCAGTCAAGAAAGGAAAACAGGGGGTGAACCTAAAGCGAACACTGAAGCTTTCTTT.

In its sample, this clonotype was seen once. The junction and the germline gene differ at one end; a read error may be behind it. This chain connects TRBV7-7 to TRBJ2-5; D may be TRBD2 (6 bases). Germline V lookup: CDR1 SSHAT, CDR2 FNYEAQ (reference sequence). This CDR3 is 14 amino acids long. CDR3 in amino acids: CASSPSGAQETQHF. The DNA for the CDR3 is TGTGCTAGCAGCCCGTCGGGAGCGCAAGAGACCCAGCACTTC.

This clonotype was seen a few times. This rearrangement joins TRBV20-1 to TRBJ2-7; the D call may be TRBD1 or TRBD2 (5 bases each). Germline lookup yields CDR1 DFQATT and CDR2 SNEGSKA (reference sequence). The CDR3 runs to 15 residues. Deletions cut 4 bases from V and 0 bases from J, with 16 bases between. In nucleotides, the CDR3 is TGCAGTGCTACCGTGCTTAGCGACAGCTCCTACGAGCAGTACTTC. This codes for CSATVLSDSSYEQYF.

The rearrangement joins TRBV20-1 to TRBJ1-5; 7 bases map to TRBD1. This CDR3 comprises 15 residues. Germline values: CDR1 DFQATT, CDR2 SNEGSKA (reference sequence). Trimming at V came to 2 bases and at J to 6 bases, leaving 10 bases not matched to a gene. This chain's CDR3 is CSARFDREVGQPQHF. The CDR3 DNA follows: TGCAGTGCTAGATTCGACAGGGAGGTTGGTCAGCCCCAGCATTTT.

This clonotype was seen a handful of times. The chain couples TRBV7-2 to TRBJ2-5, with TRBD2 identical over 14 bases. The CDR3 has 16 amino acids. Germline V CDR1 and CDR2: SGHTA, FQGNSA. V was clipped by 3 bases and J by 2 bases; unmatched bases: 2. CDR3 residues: CASSLTSGGGQETQYF. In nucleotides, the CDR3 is TGTGCCAGCAGCTTGACTAGCGGGGGGGGGCAAGAGACCCAGTACTTC.